What follows is one TCR beta chain and its context. Its antigen is still unknown. TCRdb reprocessed the 5' RACE reads and keeps a single row for each CDR3 protein, giving no DNA. The ten top clones account for 50% to 75%, within a sample of 25,000 to 35,000 distinct CDR3 sequences. This record belongs to a study of T cells expressing NK-cell markers. Study details: The study drew TCR beta repertoires from sorted CD3+CD56+NKG2C+, CD3+CD56+NKG2C- and CD3+CD56-NKG2C+ T cells. Eight donors were sequenced, of whom seven were HCMV-seropositive, while the remaining one was HCMV-seronegative.

Germline V gene lookup returns CDR1 MNHEY and CDR2 SMNVEV (reference sequence). The CDR3 consists of 14 residues. Overall study findings and caveats: The study found dominant NKG2C+ clonotypes at roughly 1.0-8% of CD8+ T cells in over five donors.

Sequenced material: blood T cells: a sorted CD56 or NKG2C T cell subset, CD4+ or CD8+ T cells, or bulk PBMC T cells (not recorded which). The TCR comes from a woman aged 18-69 years in good health. The chain has TRBV27 and TRBJ2-1; absent DNA, TCRdb's TRBD1 call cannot be checked. CDR3: CASSLWDGYNEQFF.